A selection of T cell receptor beta chains follows, all from one sample in a study of neoadjuvant nivolumab and ipilimumab in lung cancer. Libraries were prepared by immunoSEQ multiplex PCR; TCRdb keeps only in-frame clonotypes and omits some of them. The table lists 8,000 to 10,000 clones, 84% of them singletons, with 6.5% to 9.5% in the top ten. The sequencing used tumor tissue, collected after neoadjuvant nivolumab, alone or with ipilimumab, at or shortly before surgery. Receptors were obtained from an adult with non-small cell lung cancer. Each CDR3 is given with its conserved first and last residue. Each record gives: CDR3 protein, CDR3 DNA, V gene, D gene, clone size, J gene. D genes are given only for firm matches. Size is omitted from some rows. Given values are once, few, many or a class for expanded clones.

CDR3: CASSSGLAGSSGANVLTF
DNA: TGTGCCAGCTCATCGGGACTAGCGGGTAGCTCTGGGGCCAACGTCCTGACTTTC
V: TRBV18
D: TRBD2
size: few
J: TRBJ2-6

CDR3: CASSMPGIRTTGELFF
DNA: TGTGCCAGTAGTATGCCGGGGATCAGGACGACCGGGGAGCTGTTTTTT
V: TRBV19
D: .
size: .
J: TRBJ2-2

CDR3: CASSYAIYTDTQYF
DNA: TGTGCCAGCAGTTACGCTATCTACACAGATACGCAGTATTTT
V: TRBV6-6
D: .
size: .
J: TRBJ2-3

CDR3: CATSRDGRQGTTSGANVLTF
DNA: TGTGCCACCAGCAGAGATGGGAGACAGGGGACGACCTCTGGGGCCAACGTCCTGACTTTC
V: TRBV15
D: TRBD1
size: .
J: TRBJ2-6

CDR3: CASSLLLPPGGTEAFF
DNA: TGCGCCAGCAGCTTGCTCCTACCCCCCGGTGGCACTGAAGCTTTCTTT
V: TRBV5-1
D: .
size: .
J: TRBJ1-1

CDR3: CASSPYRASGGAAEFF
DNA: TGTGCCAGCAGTCCCTACCGGGCTAGCGGGGGGGCGGCGGAGTTCTTC
V: TRBV27
D: TRBD2
size: .
J: TRBJ2-1

CDR3: CSVDASDRVGYTF
DNA: TGCAGCGTTGACGCGTCGGACAGGGTTGGCTACACCTTC
V: TRBV29-1
D: TRBD1
size: .
J: TRBJ1-2

CDR3: CASSDRAKETQYF
DNA: TGTGCCAGCAGTGACAGGGCCAAAGAGACCCAGTACTTC
V: TRBV25-1
D: .
size: .
J: TRBJ2-5

CDR3: CASSEASGKDEQFF
DNA: TGTGCCAGCAGTGAAGCCAGCGGCAAGGATGAGCAGTTCTTC
V: TRBV2
D: .
size: few
J: TRBJ2-1

CDR3: CASSLRTGAAYGYTF
DNA: TGTGCCAGCAGCTTGCGGACAGGGGCGGCCTATGGCTACACCTTC
V: TRBV5-4
D: TRBD1
size: .
J: TRBJ1-2

CDR3: CASSLYGAEARDEQYF
DNA: TGTGCCAGCAGCTTATACGGGGCGGAGGCACGGGACGAGCAGTACTTC
V: TRBV7-9
D: .
size: .
J: TRBJ2-7

CDR3: CASTPGTGFTEAFF
DNA: TGCGCCAGTACACCTGGGACAGGGTTCACTGAAGCTTTCTTT
V: TRBV5-1
D: TRBD1
size: .
J: TRBJ1-1

CDR3: CAWSRGPAGADEQYF
DNA: TGTGCCTGGAGTCGCGGTCCGGCGGGGGCAGACGAGCAGTACTTC
V: TRBV30
D: .
size: .
J: TRBJ2-7

CDR3: CASSLYSGGSYEQYF
DNA: TGCGCCAGCAGCTTGTATAGCGGGGGTTCCTACGAGCAGTACTTC
V: TRBV5-1
D: TRBD2
size: few
J: TRBJ2-7

CDR3: CASSYAPGTGSYGYTF
DNA: TGTGCCAGCAGTTACGCCCCAGGGACCGGCAGCTATGGCTACACCTTC
V: TRBV6-6
D: .
size: .
J: TRBJ1-2

CDR3: CAWSTVNGIQYF
DNA: TGTGCCTGGAGTACAGTTAATGGCATTCAGTACTTC
V: TRBV30
D: .
size: few
J: TRBJ2-4

CDR3: CASSLDLRGPGELFF
DNA: TGTGCCAGCAGCTTGGATCTGAGGGGGCCAGGGGAGCTGTTTTTT
V: TRBV5-4
D: TRBD1
size: .
J: TRBJ2-2

CDR3: CASNPGGPTDTQYF
DNA: TGTGCCAGCAATCCCGGGGGGCCCACAGATACGCAGTATTTT
V: TRBV6-5
D: .
size: .
J: TRBJ2-3

CDR3: CASSQSGTGSNYGYTF
DNA: TGTGCCAGCAGCCAATCCGGGACAGGGTCTAACTATGGCTACACCTTC
V: TRBV14
D: TRBD1
size: .
J: TRBJ1-2

CDR3: CASSVAWTGGGDTQYF
DNA: TGTGCCAGCAGCGTCGCCTGGACAGGGGGGGGAGATACGCAGTATTTT
V: TRBV2
D: TRBD1
size: few
J: TRBJ2-3

CDR3: CASSLDQGSGPKGGYTF
DNA: TGTGCCAGCAGCTTAGATCAAGGTAGCGGGCCTAAGGGAGGCTACACCTTC
V: TRBV11-2
D: .
size: .
J: TRBJ1-2

CDR3: CASSPLLGLNQPQHF
DNA: TGTGCCAGCAGCCCGCTGCTAGGCCTCAATCAGCCCCAGCATTTT
V: TRBV9
D: .
size: .
J: TRBJ1-5

CDR3: CASSLGTGLLGETQYF
DNA: TGTGCCAGCAGCTTGGGAACAGGATTGTTAGGGGAGACCCAGTACTTC
V: TRBV5-4
D: .
size: .
J: TRBJ2-5

CDR3: CASSPRGNTEAFF
DNA: TGTGCCAGCAGCCCGAGGGGGAACACTGAAGCTTTCTTT
V: TRBV11-2
D: .
size: few
J: TRBJ1-1

CDR3: CASSLRGGGNQPQHF
DNA: TGTGCCAGCAGCTTGCGGGGTGGGGGCAATCAGCCCCAGCATTTT
V: TRBV5-5
D: .
size: .
J: TRBJ1-5

CDR3: CASTWAGTFYGYTF
DNA: TGTGCCAGCACATGGGCCGGAACCTTTTATGGCTACACCTTC
V: TRBV11-2
D: .
size: .
J: TRBJ1-2

CDR3: CASSAMGYGYTF
DNA: TGTGCCAGTAGCGCGATGGGCTATGGCTACACCTTC
V: TRBV19
D: .
size: .
J: TRBJ1-2

CDR3: CASSEPRAGNTIYF
DNA: TGTGCCAGCAGTGAACCCCGGGCTGGAAACACCATATATTTT
V: TRBV2
D: .
size: .
J: TRBJ1-3

CDR3: CAWSANPYRDGYTF
DNA: TGTGCCTGGAGTGCCAACCCGTACAGGGATGGCTACACCTTC
V: TRBV30
D: .
size: .
J: TRBJ1-2

CDR3: CSVSTGIYGYTF
DNA: TGCAGCGTTTCGACAGGAATCTATGGCTACACCTTC
V: TRBV29-1
D: .
size: .
J: TRBJ1-2

CDR3: CSTDTGFGGYTF
DNA: TGCAGCACCGATACAGGGTTCGGAGGCTACACCTTC
V: TRBV29-1
D: .
size: few
J: TRBJ1-2

CDR3: CASSEPGGYGYTF
DNA: TGCGCCAGCAGCGAACCAGGGGGATATGGCTACACCTTC
V: TRBV5-1
D: TRBD1
size: once
J: TRBJ1-2

CDR3: CASSPSGTAYGYTF
DNA: TGTGCCAGCAGCCCCTCGGGGACAGCCTATGGCTACACCTTC
V: TRBV9
D: TRBD1
size: few
J: TRBJ1-2

CDR3: CAIRFYGYTF
DNA: TGTGCCATTCGTTTCTATGGCTACACCTTC
V: TRBV30
D: .
size: .
J: TRBJ1-2